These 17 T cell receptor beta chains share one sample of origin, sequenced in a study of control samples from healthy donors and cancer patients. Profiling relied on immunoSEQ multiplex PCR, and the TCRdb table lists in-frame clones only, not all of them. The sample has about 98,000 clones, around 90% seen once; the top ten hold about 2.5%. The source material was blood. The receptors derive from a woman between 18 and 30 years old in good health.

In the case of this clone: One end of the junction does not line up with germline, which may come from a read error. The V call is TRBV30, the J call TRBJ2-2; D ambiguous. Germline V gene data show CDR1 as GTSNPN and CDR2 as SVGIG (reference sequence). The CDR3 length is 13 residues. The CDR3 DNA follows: TGTGTCTGGAGCGCCGGTAACACCGGGGAGCTGTTTTTT. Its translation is CVWSAGNTGELFF.

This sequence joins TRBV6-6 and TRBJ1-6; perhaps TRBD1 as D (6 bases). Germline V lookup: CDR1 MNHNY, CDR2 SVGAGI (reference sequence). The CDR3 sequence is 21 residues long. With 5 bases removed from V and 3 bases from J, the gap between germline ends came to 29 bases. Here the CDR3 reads CASSRLGVGRGKPVYNSPLHF. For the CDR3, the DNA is TGTGCCAGCAGTCGACTAGGGGTGGGCAGGGGCAAACCGGTCTATAATTCACCCCTCCACTTT.

CDR3 nucleotides: TGTGCCATCAGAACAGATTTTTCCTACGAGCAGTACTTC. The encoded protein is CAIRTDFSYEQYF. The chain is built from TRBV10-3 and TRBJ2-7; no definite D call. Germline values: CDR1 ENHRY, CDR2 SYGVKD. This CDR3 is built from 13 residues. V lost 6 bases, J lost 1 base, and 10 bases lay in between.

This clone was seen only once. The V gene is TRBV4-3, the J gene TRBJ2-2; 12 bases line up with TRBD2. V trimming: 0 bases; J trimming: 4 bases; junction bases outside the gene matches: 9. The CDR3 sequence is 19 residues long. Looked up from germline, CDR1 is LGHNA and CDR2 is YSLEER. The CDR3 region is CASSQEGLAGGPGTGELFF. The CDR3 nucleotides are TGCGCCAGCAGCCAAGAAGGGCTAGCGGGAGGGCCGGGCACCGGGGAGCTGTTTTTT.

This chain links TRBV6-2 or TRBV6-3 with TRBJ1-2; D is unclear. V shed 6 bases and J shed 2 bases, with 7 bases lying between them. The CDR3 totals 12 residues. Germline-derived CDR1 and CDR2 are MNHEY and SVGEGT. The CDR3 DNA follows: TGTGCCAGCAGCCGGAGAAACTATGGCTACACCTTC. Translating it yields CASSRRNYGYTF.

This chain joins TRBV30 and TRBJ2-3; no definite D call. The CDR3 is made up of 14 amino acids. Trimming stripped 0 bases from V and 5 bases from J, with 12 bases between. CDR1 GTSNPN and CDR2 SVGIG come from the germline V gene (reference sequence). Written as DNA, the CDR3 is TGTGCCTGGAGTGTAAAGCTAGGCTTAGATACGCAGTATTTT. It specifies CAWSVKLGLDTQYF.

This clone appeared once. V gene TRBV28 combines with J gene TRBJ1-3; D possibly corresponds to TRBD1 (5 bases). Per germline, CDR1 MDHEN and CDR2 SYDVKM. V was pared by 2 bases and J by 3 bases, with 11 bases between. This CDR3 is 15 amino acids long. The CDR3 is CASSLDGGGGNTIYF. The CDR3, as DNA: TGTGCCAGCAGTTTAGACGGGGGAGGTGGAAACACCATATATTTT.

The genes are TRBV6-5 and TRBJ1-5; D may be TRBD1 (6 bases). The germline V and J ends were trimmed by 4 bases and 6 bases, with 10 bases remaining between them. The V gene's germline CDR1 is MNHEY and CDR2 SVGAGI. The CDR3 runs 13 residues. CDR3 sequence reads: CASSWGARQPQHF. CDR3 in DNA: TGTGCCAGCAGTTGGGGGGCCCGTCAGCCCCAGCATTTT.

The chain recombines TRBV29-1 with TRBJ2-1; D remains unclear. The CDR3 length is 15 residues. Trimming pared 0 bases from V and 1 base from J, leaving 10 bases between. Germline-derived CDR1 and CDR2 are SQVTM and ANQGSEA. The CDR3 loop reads CSVEDILMSYNEQFF. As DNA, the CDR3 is TGCAGCGTTGAAGATATCTTAATGTCCTACAATGAGCAGTTCTTC.

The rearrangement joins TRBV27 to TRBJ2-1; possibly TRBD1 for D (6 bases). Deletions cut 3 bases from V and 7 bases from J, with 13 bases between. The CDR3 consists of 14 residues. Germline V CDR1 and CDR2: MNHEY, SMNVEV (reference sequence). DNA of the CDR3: TGTGCCAGCAGTTTCTTGGGGGCCGGGAATGAGCAGTTCTTC. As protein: CASSFLGAGNEQFF.

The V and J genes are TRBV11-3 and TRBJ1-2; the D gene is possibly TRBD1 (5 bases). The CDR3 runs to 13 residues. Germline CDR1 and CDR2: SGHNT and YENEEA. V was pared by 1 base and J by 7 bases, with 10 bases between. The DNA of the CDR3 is TGTGCCAGCAGCTTAGGGGGACCGGGTGGCTACACCTTC. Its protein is CASSLGGPGGYTF.

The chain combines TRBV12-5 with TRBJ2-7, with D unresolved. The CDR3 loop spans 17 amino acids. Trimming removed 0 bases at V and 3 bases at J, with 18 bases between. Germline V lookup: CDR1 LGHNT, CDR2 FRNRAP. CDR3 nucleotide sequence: TGTGCTAGTGGTTTGGTATTAACAGCAACGCCGGGCTACGAGCAGTACTTC. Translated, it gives CASGLVLTATPGYEQYF.

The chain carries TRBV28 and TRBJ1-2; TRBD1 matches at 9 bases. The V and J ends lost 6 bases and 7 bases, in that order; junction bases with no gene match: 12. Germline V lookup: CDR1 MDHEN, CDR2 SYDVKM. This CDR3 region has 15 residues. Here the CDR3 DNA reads TGTGCCAGCAGATCAACCGGGACAGGGTTTTCTGGCTACACCTTC. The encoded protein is CASRSTGTGFSGYTF.

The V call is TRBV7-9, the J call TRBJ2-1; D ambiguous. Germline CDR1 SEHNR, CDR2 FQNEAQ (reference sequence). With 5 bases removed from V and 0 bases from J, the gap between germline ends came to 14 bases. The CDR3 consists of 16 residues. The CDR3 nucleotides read TGTGCCAGCAGCCACCGGGTTCCCATCTCCTACAATGAGCAGTTCTTC. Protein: CASSHRVPISYNEQFF.

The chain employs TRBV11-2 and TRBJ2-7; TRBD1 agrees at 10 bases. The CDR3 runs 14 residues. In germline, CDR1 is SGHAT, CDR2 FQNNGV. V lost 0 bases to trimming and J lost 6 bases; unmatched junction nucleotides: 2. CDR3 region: CASSLDWTGGEQYF. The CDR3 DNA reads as TGTGCCAGCAGCTTAGATTGGACAGGGGGCGAGCAGTACTTC.

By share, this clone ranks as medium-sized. DNA of the CDR3: TGCAGTGCTTGGGGGATAGGCTACACCTTC. Protein sequence: CSAWGIGYTF. This chain joins TRBV20-1 and TRBJ1-2; tentatively, D is TRBD1 (5 bases). The germline gives CDR1 DFQATT, CDR2 SNEGSKA (reference sequence). This CDR3 is 10 amino acids long. Deletions cut 5 bases from V and 8 bases from J, with 9 bases between.

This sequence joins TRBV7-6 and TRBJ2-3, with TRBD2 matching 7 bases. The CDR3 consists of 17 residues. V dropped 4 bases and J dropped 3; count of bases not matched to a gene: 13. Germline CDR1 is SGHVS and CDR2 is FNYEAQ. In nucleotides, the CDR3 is TGTGCCAGCAGCTCCCCGGCCGGAGGAGCGGGGACAGATACGCAGTATTTT. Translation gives CASSSPAGGAGTDTQYF.